This entry lists 28 T cell receptor beta chains sequenced from one sample in a study of spatial heterogeneity in lung cancer. The time point here: blood at routine non-recurrence follow-up after resection. Using its own MiXCR run on the 5' RACE reads, TCRdb lists one record per CDR3 protein. This sample has 110,000 or so distinct CDR3 sequences, with roughly 10% found just once. Sequenced material: PBMCs, taken at follow-up. These receptors were obtained from a female donor with early-stage non-small cell lung cancer.

This clonotype was observed a handful of times. The V gene is TRBV6-5, the J gene TRBJ1-2; weak D call: TRBD1 (5 bases). CDR1 and CDR2 from the germline V gene are MNHEY and SVGAGI. CDR3 length: 16 residues. The V end was cut by 0 bases, the J end by 4 bases, with 15 bases between. The CDR3 DNA sequence: TGTGCCAGCAGTTACTCTTGGGCCAGGGTGATCTATGGCTACACCTTC. This encodes CASSYSWARVIYGYTF.

This clonotype appeared a few times. The chain recombines TRBV2 with TRBJ2-6; no reliable D call. CDR3 length: 15 residues. Trimming took off 6 bases at V and 1 base at J, with 10 bases between the two ends. Germline loops: CDR1 SNHLY, CDR2 FYNNEI. DNA for the CDR3: TGTGCCAGCAGGACCGATCAGTCTGGGGCCAACGTCCTGACTTTC. This sequence encodes CASRTDQSGANVLTF.

There are many counts of this clonotype. This chain connects TRBV12-3 or TRBV12-4 to TRBJ2-3; the D call may be TRBD1 or TRBD2 (7 bases each). Deletions cut 7 bases from V and 2 bases from J, with 16 bases between. The CDR3 spans 15 residues. CDR3 region: CASTSRGGNTDTQYF. The CDR3 DNA sequence: TGTGCCAGCACCTCCAGGGGGGGTAACACAGATACGCAGTATTTT.

In its sample, this clonotype was seen many times. The chain uses TRBV12-3 or TRBV12-4 and TRBJ2-7; TRBD2 might be the D (6 bases). The CDR3 has 16 residues. The V end lost 6 bases, the J end lost 9 bases, and 27 bases lay between the germline ends. The CDR3 region has the DNA TGTGCCAGCAGGAAGTTTGCGGGACCGACCCTTGTCGGGCAGTACGTC. Translation gives CASRKFAGPTLVGQYV.

This clonotype was observed at least ten times. V gene TRBV27 combines with J gene TRBJ2-5; a weak D match, TRBD2 (6 bases). CDR3 length: 14 amino acids. CDR1 and CDR2 from the germline V gene are MNHEY and SMNVEV (reference sequence). The ends were cut back, 6 bases at V and 5 bases at J, with 16 bases in the middle. The DNA for the CDR3 is TGTGCCAGCAGGGGCCAGTGGGGGGACGAGACCCAGTACTTC. This gives the protein CASRGQWGDETQYF.

This chain uses TRBV20-1 with TRBJ2-2, with D perhaps being TRBD1 or TRBD2 (5 bases each). Germline values: CDR1 DFQATT, CDR2 SNEGSKA (reference sequence). This CDR3 spans 12 amino acids. V lost 5 bases and J 7 bases, leaving 11 bases between the germline ends. CDR3 amino acids: CSAGRGVGELFF. The CDR3 nucleotides read TGCAGTGCTGGACGAGGGGTCGGGGAGCTGTTTTTT.

In DNA form, the CDR3 reads TGTGCCAGCAGCTTAGACACTCTCGGGCCCCAGCATTTT. This codes for CASSLDTLGPQHF. The chain has TRBV7-9 and TRBJ1-5; D uncertain. Germline loops: CDR1 SEHNR, CDR2 FQNEAQ (reference sequence). Trimming removed 1 base at V and 9 bases at J, with 10 bases between. The CDR3 spans 13 residues.

This clonotype appeared a few times. The gene calls are TRBV6-5 and TRBJ2-7; D might be TRBD2 (5 bases). Trimming removed 8 bases from V and 1 base from J, with 15 bases in between. This CDR3 contains 14 residues. Germline V gene sequence: CDR1 MNHEY, CDR2 SVGAGI. The CDR3 here is CASQPRAESYEQYF. Written as DNA, the CDR3 is TGTGCCAGCCAACCGCGGGCGGAATCCTACGAGCAGTACTTC.

There are a few counts of this clonotype. J is TRBJ2-1 and V is TRBV11-2; TRBD1 might be the D (6 bases). V was trimmed by 10 bases and J by 6 bases, leaving 16 bases between them. The CDR3 is 13 amino acids. Germline CDR1 reads SGHAT; CDR2 reads FQNNGV. CDR3 protein: CATQGHNRNEQFF. The CDR3 DNA follows: TGTGCCACCCAGGGGCACAATCGCAATGAGCAGTTCTTC.

This clonotype was picked up many times. J is TRBJ2-3 and V is TRBV30, with 11 bases lining up with TRBD2. Germline V gene lookup returns CDR1 GTSNPN and CDR2 SVGIG (reference sequence). V was clipped by 3 bases and J by 4 bases; unmatched bases: 18. This CDR3 is 19 amino acids long. CDR3 DNA: TGTGCCTGGAGAGGCTTTATAGCGGGAGGGCCTTTCCGACCAGATACGCAGTATTTT. This gives the protein CAWRGFIAGGPFRPDTQYF. Full variable domain (outside the CDR3, taken from reference TRBV30 and TRBJ2-3): SQTIHQWPATLVQPVGSPLSLECTVEGTSNPNLYWYRQAAGRGLQLLFYSVGIGQISSEVPQNLSASRPQDRQFILSSKKLLLSDSGFYLCAWRGFIAGGPFRPDTQYFGPGTRLTVL.

This clonotype occurred a few times. This chain connects TRBV2 to TRBJ2-7; 8 nucleotides align to TRBD2. V gave up 4 bases and J gave up 0 bases; unmatched junction bases: 8. The germline V gene encodes CDR1 SNHLY and CDR2 FYNNEI. This CDR3 is built from 16 residues. The CDR3 DNA sequence: TGTGCCAGCAGTGTGAAGGCGGGAGGCCTCTCCTACGAGCAGTACTTC. Protein product: CASSVKAGGLSYEQYF.

Only a few counts were recorded for this clonotype. The rearrangement uses TRBV28 and TRBJ2-7; the D gene is possibly TRBD1 (5 bases). Germline V CDR1 and CDR2: MDHEN, SYDVKM. This CDR3 region has 14 residues. V lost 6 bases and J 6 bases, leaving 18 bases between the germline ends. The CDR3 sequence is CASRTRVNSGEQYF. Here the CDR3 DNA reads TGTGCCAGCAGGACCAGGGTAAATTCGGGCGAGCAGTACTTC.

There are a few counts of this clonotype. The rearrangement uses TRBV25-1 and TRBJ1-2, with TRBD1 identical over 7 bases. V gave up 3 bases and J gave up 5 bases; unmatched junction bases: 3. The CDR3 runs 13 residues. From germline, CDR1 is MGHDK and CDR2 SYGVNS. The CDR3 protein is CASSEGTVYGYTF. The CDR3 DNA sequence: TGTGCCAGCAGTGAGGGGACAGTGTATGGCTACACCTTC.

This chain joins TRBV5-1 and TRBJ1-5, with D uncertain. V lost 0 bases and J lost 8, with 18 bases in between. This CDR3 region has 16 residues. Per the germline V gene, CDR1 is SGHRS and CDR2 is YFSETQ. CDR3 DNA: TGCGCCAGCAGCTTGGGTATTCGGGCAGACCGAGAGCCCCAGCATTTT. Translated: CASSLGIRADREPQHF.

This clonotype was found a few times. V is TRBV6-4 and J is TRBJ2-1, with 7 bases lining up with TRBD2. From germline, CDR1 is MRHNA and CDR2 SNTAGT. Unmatched junction bases numbered 5, after V lost 3 bases and J lost 3 bases. The CDR3 has 15 amino acids. CDR3 DNA: TGTGCCAGCAGTGAGACTAGCCGGGACTACAATGAGCAGTTCTTC. This sequence encodes CASSETSRDYNEQFF.

The chain couples TRBV13 to TRBJ2-4, with D possibly being TRBD1 (6 bases). Germline V CDR1 and CDR2: PRHDT, FYEKMQ (reference sequence). This CDR3 is built from 15 residues. V was trimmed by 1 base and J by 1 base, leaving 8 bases between them. The chain's CDR3 is CASSLDRAAKNIQYF. In DNA form, the CDR3 reads TGTGCCAGCAGCTTAGACAGGGCGGCCAAAAACATTCAGTACTTC.

The V call is TRBV11-3, the J call TRBJ2-3; D is possibly TRBD2 (6 bases). The CDR3 length is 16 residues. The germline V gene encodes CDR1 SGHNT and CDR2 YENEEA. V gave up 1 base and J gave up 5 bases, with 16 bases separating them. The CDR3 DNA sequence: TGTGCCAGCAGCTTAGTACCGGGACTTCCGGGAGATACGCAGTATTTT. It codes for CASSLVPGLPGDTQYF.

Ten or more counts support this clonotype. The CDR3 nucleotides read TGCAGCGTTATGTTGGGGCCCGCAGGGGGCAATCAGCCCCAGCATTTT. Its translation: CSVMLGPAGGNQPQHF. The chain links TRBV29-1 to TRBJ1-5, with a tentative D call TRBD1 (6 bases). The germline CDR1 and CDR2 sequences are SQVTM and ANQGSEA. CDR3 length: 16 amino acids. The V gene lost 5 bases and the J gene lost 2 bases, with 19 bases spanning the gap.

This clonotype was observed many times. This chain links TRBV6-1 with TRBJ1-1; perhaps TRBD1 as D (5 bases). V was shortened by 4 bases and J by 6 bases, with 12 bases between the two germline ends. This CDR3 is 13 amino acids long. Germline V gives CDR1 MNHNS, CDR2 SASEGT. The CDR3 bases are TGTGCCAGCAGTGGACAGTCTTATGCTGAAGCTTTCTTT. Protein: CASSGQSYAEAFF.

The table lists this clonotype with a few counts. For the CDR3, the DNA is TGCAGTGCTAGAACTAGCGGACGCGGCCTACGTGAGCAGTTCTTC. It codes for CSARTSGRGLREQFF. The chain combines TRBV20-1 with TRBJ2-1; 8 bases are a match to TRBD2. The length of the CDR3 is 15 residues. V lost 2 bases to trimming and J lost 9 bases; unmatched junction nucleotides: 12. CDR1 and CDR2 (germline): DFQATT, SNEGSKA (reference sequence).

This clonotype was observed at least ten times. This chain uses TRBV20-1 with TRBJ1-1; 7 bases align to TRBD1. The germline CDR1 and CDR2 sequences are DFQATT and SNEGSKA (reference sequence). With V trimmed by 5 bases and J by 0 bases, 3 bases remained unmatched. The CDR3 sequence is 13 residues long. The CDR3 spells CSAAGTVNTEAFF. In DNA, the CDR3 is TGCAGTGCTGCCGGGACAGTGAACACTGAAGCTTTCTTT.

This chain links TRBV28 with TRBJ2-7, with 8 bases fitting TRBD1. Germline CDR1 and CDR2: MDHEN and SYDVKM. Unmatched junction bases numbered 6, after V lost 7 bases and J lost 1 base. This CDR3 has 14 residues. For the CDR3, the DNA is TGTGCCAGCAAATCAGGGGGCAGTTCCTACGAGCAGTACTTC. It translates to CASKSGGSSYEQYF. Full variable domain (outside the CDR3, taken from reference TRBV28 and TRBJ2-7): DVKVTQSSRYLVKRTGEKVFLECVQDMDHENMFWYRQDPGLGLRLIYFSYDVKMKEKGDIPEGYSVSREKKERFSLILESASTNQTSMYLCASKSGGSSYEQYFGPGTRLTVT.

The genes are TRBV7-9 and TRBJ2-3; D remains unclear. From germline, CDR1 is SEHNR and CDR2 FQNEAQ (reference sequence). The CDR3 is 14 residues long. The germline V and J ends were trimmed by 2 bases and 0 bases, with 6 bases remaining between them. The CDR3, as DNA: TGTGCCAGCAGCTTACCTCTTAGCACAGATACGCAGTATTTT. This translates into CASSLPLSTDTQYF.

This chain joins TRBV18 and TRBJ2-3, with D unresolved. The CDR3 loop spans 13 amino acids. The germline V and J ends were trimmed by 1 base and 6 bases, with 8 bases remaining between them. The V gene's germline CDR1 is KGHSH and CDR2 LQKENI. The CDR3 protein is CASSPLASDTQYF. For the CDR3, the DNA is TGTGCCAGCTCACCACTAGCTTCGGATACGCAGTATTTT.

The chain combines TRBV7-8 with TRBJ2-1, with 7 bases identical to TRBD2. This CDR3 spans 14 amino acids. CDR1 is SGHVS and CDR2 is FQNEAQ in the germline V gene. V was pared by 3 bases and J by 7 bases, with 6 bases of the junction left unmatched. For the CDR3, the DNA is TGTGCCAGCAGCTTTCGGCGCGGGAGAAATGAGCAGTTCTTC. Amino acids: CASSFRRGRNEQFF.

The CDR3 sequence is CASSPSPGTGLLYEQYV. The CDR3 nucleotides are TGTGCCAGCAGTCCCTCTCCCGGGACAGGCTTATTGTACGAGCAGTACGTC. The gene calls are TRBV12-3 or TRBV12-4 and TRBJ2-7; 8 bases align to TRBD1. V gave up 5 bases and J gave up 4 bases; unmatched junction bases: 16. The CDR3 sequence is 17 residues long.

This clonotype was found a few times. The CDR3 here is CSARDRTAGGRDTQYF. Written as DNA, the CDR3 is TGCAGTGCTAGAGATCGGACGGCGGGAGGTAGGGATACGCAGTATTTT. This chain joins TRBV20-1 and TRBJ2-3; 8 bases are shared with TRBD2. The germline V gene encodes CDR1 DFQATT and CDR2 SNEGSKA (reference sequence). The CDR3 sequence is 16 residues long. The trim removed 0 bases at V and 6 bases at J, leaving 11 bases unmatched.

Ten or more counts support this clonotype. V usage is TRBV2 and J usage is TRBJ1-1, with D unresolved. The CDR3 contains 15 residues. Trimming pared 6 bases from V and 2 bases from J, leaving 16 bases between. Germline values: CDR1 SNHLY, CDR2 FYNNEI. The CDR3 bases are TGTGCCAGCAGGATACAAGGAAAAACAAACACTGAAGCTTTCTTT. It yields the protein CASRIQGKTNTEAFF.